The T cell receptor (beta chain) described here comes from a study of T cells in tuberculosis. Study findings and constraints: GMM-specific TCRs were nearer to active tuberculosis alpha repertoires, suggesting expansion.

Only in-frame clones appear in the TCRdb table, and some are missing; sequencing was by immunoSEQ multiplex PCR. This table holds about 35,000 clones, approximately 93% found once. Germline assignment: CDR1 SGHDT and CDR2 YYEEEE. The CDR3 loop spans 14 amino acids. Trimming removed 5 bases from V and 1 base from J, with 12 bases in between. Time point defined: new active TB diagnosis, blood taken before or within 7 days of starting treatment. Active tuberculosis patients were new diagnoses, HIV-seronegative, South African, and aged 18 years or older. In regard to this clone: Its antigen is not known.

The chain couples TRBV5-6 to TRBJ1-1; D uncertain. This TCR was sampled from an adult with tuberculosis. The sample consisted of PBMCs, taken at tuberculosis diagnosis. CDR3: CASRSPIGNTEAFF. The CDR3 region has the DNA TGTGCCAGCAGATCCCCCATCGGGAACACTGAAGCTTTCTTT.